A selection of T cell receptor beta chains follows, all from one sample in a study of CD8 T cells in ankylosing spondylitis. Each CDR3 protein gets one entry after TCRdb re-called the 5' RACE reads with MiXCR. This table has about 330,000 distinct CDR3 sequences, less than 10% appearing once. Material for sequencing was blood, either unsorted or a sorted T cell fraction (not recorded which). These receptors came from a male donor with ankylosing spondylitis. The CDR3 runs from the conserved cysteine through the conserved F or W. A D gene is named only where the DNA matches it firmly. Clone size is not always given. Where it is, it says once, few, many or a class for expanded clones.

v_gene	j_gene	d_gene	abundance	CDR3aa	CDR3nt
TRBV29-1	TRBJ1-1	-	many	CSVGGTTLANTEAFF	TGCAGCGTTGGAGGGACCACCCTCGCGAACACTGAAGCTTTCTTT
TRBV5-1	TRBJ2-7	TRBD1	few	CASSLRDRDYEQYF	TGCGCCAGCAGCTTGCGGGACAGGGATTACGAGCAGTACTTC
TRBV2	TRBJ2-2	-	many	CASMADWNTGELFF	TGTGCCAGCATGGCGGACTGGAACACCGGGGAGCTGTTTTTT
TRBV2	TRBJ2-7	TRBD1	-	CAICHHRDRVLTAYEQYF	TGTGCCATCTGTCACCATCGGGACAGGGTCCTAACCGCCTACGAGCAGTACTTC
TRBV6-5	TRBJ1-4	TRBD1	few	CASSYSGTGSEKLFF	TGTGCCAGCAGTTACTCAGGGACAGGGAGTGAAAAACTGTTTTTT
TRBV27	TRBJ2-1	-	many	CASSLHNYNEQFF	TGTGCCAGCAGTTTACATAACTACAATGAGCAGTTCTTC
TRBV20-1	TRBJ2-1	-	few	CSARDWSSYNEQFF	TGCAGTGCTAGAGACTGGAGCTCCTACAATGAGCAGTTCTTC
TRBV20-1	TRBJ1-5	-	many	CSAPAYSNQPQHF	TGCAGTGCTCCCGCCTATAGCAATCAGCCCCAGCATTTT
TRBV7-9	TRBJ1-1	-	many	CASSLVYREGAEAFF	TGTGCCAGCAGCCTAGTGTATAGGGAAGGGGCTGAAGCTTTCTTT
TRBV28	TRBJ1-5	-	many	CASRNRVRSNQPQHF	TGTGCCAGCCGGAACAGGGTTAGGAGCAATCAGCCCCAGCATTTT
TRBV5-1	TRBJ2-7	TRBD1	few	CASSFGTDYYEQYF	TGCGCCAGCAGCTTCGGGACAGATTACTACGAGCAGTACTTC
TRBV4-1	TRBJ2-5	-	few	CASSQGGTYQETQYF	TGCGCCAGCAGCCAAGGGGGCACGTACCAAGAGACCCAGTACTTC
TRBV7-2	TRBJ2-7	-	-	CASSLPVSLEQYF	TGTGCCAGCAGCTTACCCGTGTCCTTGGAGCAGTACTTC
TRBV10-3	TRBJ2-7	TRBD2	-	CAISEGSGTSGYEQYF	TGTGCCATCAGTGAGGGCTCCGGGACTAGCGGGTACGAGCAGTACTTC
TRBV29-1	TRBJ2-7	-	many	CSARQSYEQYF	TGCAGCGCGCGACAGTCCTACGAGCAGTACTTC
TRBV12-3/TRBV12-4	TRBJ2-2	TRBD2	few	CASSLIAGGRVTGELFF	TGTGCCAGCAGTCTCATAGCGGGAGGAAGAGTTACAGGGGAGCTGTTTTTT
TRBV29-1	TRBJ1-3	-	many	CSVEGGGDTIYF	TGCAGCGTTGAAGGGGGTGGAGACACCATATATTTT
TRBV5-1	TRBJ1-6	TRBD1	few	CASSPGTERNSPLHF	TGCGCCAGCAGCCCGGGGACAGAGAGAAATTCACCCCTCCACTTT
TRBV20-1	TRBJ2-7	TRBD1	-	CSAPLGTGKEQYF	TGCAGTGCTCCCCTAGGGACAGGTAAAGAGCAGTACTTC
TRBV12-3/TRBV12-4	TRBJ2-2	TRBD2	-	CASSSSGRGTGELFF	TGTGCCAGCAGTTCTAGCGGGAGAGGAACCGGGGAGCTGTTTTTT
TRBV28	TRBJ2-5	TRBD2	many	CATTGTSGAAQETQYF	TGTGCCACCACCGGGACTAGCGGGGCGGCACAAGAGACCCAGTACTTC
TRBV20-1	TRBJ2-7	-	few	CSAEIAGVAEQYF	TGCAGCGCAGAAATAGCCGGGGTCGCCGAGCAGTACTTC
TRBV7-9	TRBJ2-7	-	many	CASSLEYQPYEQYF	TGTGCCAGCAGCTTAGAATACCAGCCCTACGAGCAGTACTTC
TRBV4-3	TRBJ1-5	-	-	CASSQPWTEEYSNHPQHF	TGCGCCAGCAGCCAACCTTGGACGGAAGAATACAGCAATCACCCCCAGCATTTT
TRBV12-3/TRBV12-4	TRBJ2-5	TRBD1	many	CASSPGQGRTQYF	TGTGCCAGCAGTCCCGGACAGGGGCGGACCCAGTACTTC
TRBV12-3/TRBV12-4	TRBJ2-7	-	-	CASSLSGFPLEQYF	TGTGCCAGCAGTTTATCGGGGTTCCCCCTCGAGCAGTACTTC
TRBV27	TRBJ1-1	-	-	CASSFNRLTEAFF	TGTGCCAGCAGTTTTAACCGTTTGACTGAAGCTTTCTTT
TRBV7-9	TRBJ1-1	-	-	CASSPRTGSNTEAFF	TGTGCCAGCAGCCCTCGAACAGGTTCGAACACTGAAGCTTTCTTT
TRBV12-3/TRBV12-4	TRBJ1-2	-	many	CASSLLRVYGYTF	TGTGCCAGCAGTCTCCTCCGAGTGTATGGCTACACCTTC
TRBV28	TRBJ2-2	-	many	CASSKNTGELFF	TGTGCCAGCAGTAAAAACACCGGGGAGCTGTTTTTT
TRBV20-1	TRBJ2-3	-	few	CSAKGSGETSTDTQYF	TGCAGTGCTAAAGGTTCGGGGGAGACAAGCACAGATACGCAGTATTTT
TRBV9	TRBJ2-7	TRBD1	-	CASSVSGQGAREQYF	TGTGCCAGCAGCGTCTCAGGACAGGGGGCAAGAGAGCAGTACTTC
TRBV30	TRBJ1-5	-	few	CAWSPGISNQPQHF	TGTGCCTGGAGTCCGGGGATTAGCAATCAGCCCCAGCATTTT
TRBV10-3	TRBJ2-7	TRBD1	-	CAISEAQGANEQYF	TGTGCCATCAGTGAAGCCCAGGGGGCCAACGAGCAGTACTTC
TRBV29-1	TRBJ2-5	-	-	CSAGGQETQYF	TGCAGCGCAGGTGGGCAAGAGACCCAGTACTTC
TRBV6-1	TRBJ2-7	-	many	CASRQQNPGLSYEQYF	TGTGCCAGCAGGCAACAGAATCCGGGACTCAGTTACGAGCAGTACTTC
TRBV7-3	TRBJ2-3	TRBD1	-	CASSRTPTGFGTDTQYF	TGTGCCAGCAGCCGGACCCCGACAGGGTTCGGCACAGATACGCAGTATTTT
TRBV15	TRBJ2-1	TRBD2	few	CATSRDRLAGVNEQFF	TGTGCCACCAGCAGAGATCGCCTAGCGGGAGTTAATGAGCAGTTCTTC
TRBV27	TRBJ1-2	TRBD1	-	CASRPDRRSRDTF	TGTGCCAGCAGACCGGACAGGCGCTCTAGGGACACCTTC
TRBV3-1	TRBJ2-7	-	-	CASSHRDPYEQYF	TGTGCCAGCAGCCATCGGGACCCCTACGAGCAGTACTTC
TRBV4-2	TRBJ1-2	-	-	CASQDSAGYTF	TGTGCCAGCCAAGATTCGGCTGGCTACACCTTC
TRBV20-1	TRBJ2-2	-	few	CSATLTNTGELFF	TGCAGTGCTACTTTAACGAACACCGGGGAGCTGTTTTTT
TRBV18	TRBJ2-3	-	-	CASSRTVRGSDTQYF	TGTGCCAGCTCGCGGACAGTTCGCGGTAGTGATACGCAGTATTTT
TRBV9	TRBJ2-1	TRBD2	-	CASSAGLAIYNEQFF	TGTGCCAGCAGCGCGGGACTAGCGATCTACAATGAGCAGTTCTTC
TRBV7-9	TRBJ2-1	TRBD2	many	CASSSGLAGVRYNEQFF	TGTGCCAGCAGCTCCGGCCTAGCGGGAGTCCGCTACAATGAGCAGTTCTTC
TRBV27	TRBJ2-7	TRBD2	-	CASSSPEREGYEQYF	TGTGCCAGCAGTTCCCCGGAGCGGGAGGGCTACGAGCAGTACTTC
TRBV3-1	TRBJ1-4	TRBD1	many	CASSQVPDRVGEKLFF	TGTGCCAGCAGCCAAGTCCCGGACAGGGTAGGAGAAAAACTGTTTTTT
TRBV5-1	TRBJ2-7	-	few	CASSWGKGGSYEQYF	TGCGCCAGCAGCTGGGGTAAAGGGGGATCCTACGAGCAGTACTTC
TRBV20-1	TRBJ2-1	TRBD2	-	CSARGVLAGGDNEQFF	TGCAGTGCTAGAGGCGTTCTAGCGGGAGGAGACAATGAGCAGTTCTTC
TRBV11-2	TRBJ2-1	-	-	CASSPRAIPSYNEQFF	TGTGCCAGCAGCCCCCGGGCGATTCCATCCTACAATGAGCAGTTCTTC
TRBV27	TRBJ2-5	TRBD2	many	CASSLYVTSGSHETQYF	TGTGCCAGCAGTTTATATGTAACTAGCGGGAGCCACGAGACCCAGTACTTC
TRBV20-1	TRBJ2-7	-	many	CSARGGHDEQYF	TGCAGTGCTAGGGGTGGGCACGACGAGCAGTACTTC
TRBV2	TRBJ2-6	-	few	CASSEAPSGANVLTF	TGTGCCAGCAGTGAAGCCCCCTCTGGGGCCAACGTCCTGACTTTC
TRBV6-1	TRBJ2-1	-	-	CVSRWGRGPGEQFF	TGTGTCAGCAGATGGGGGAGAGGGCCTGGTGAGCAGTTCTTC
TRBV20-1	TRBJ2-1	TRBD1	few	CSGGQEYNEQFF	TGCAGCGGTGGACAGGAATACAATGAGCAGTTCTTC
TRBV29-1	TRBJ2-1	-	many	CSVVTAYNEQFF	TGCAGCGTTGTGACAGCCTACAATGAGCAGTTCTTC
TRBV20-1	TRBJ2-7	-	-	CSARGDSSSYEQYF	TGCAGTGCTAGAGGGGACTCAAGCTCCTACGAGCAGTACTTC
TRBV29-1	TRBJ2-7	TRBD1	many	CSVGSGTGRYEQYF	TGCAGCGTGGGTTCCGGGACAGGGCGCTACGAGCAGTACTTC
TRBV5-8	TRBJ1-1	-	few	CASRSKGGTEAFF	TGTGCCAGCAGATCCAAGGGCGGCACTGAAGCTTTCTTT